Reported below is one T cell receptor (beta chain). No cognate antigen has been identified for it. No per-base quality is available; no much larger clone lies one base away. This entry is derived from a study of T-cell reconstitution after alpha-beta-depleted transplantation in children listed by TCRdb under 2016. In the study overall: T-cell immune reconstitution after TCRalphabeta/CD19-depleted allogeneic hematopoietic cell transplantation in children was quantitatively tracked in the study by means of TCR repertoire profiling.

The method behind the library was PCR. The listed sequencing device is Illumina HiSeq 2500. TCR library preparation used molecular barcoding, with unique molecular identifiers applied to normalize quantification of the TCRbeta repertoire. Using fastp at Q25 and MiXCR, TCRdb reprocessed the public reads and kept productive beta chains. Here each entry gathers all rows of one CDR3 protein and keeps the most common genes and DNA. In this sample the table shows about 540,000 distinct CDR3 sequences, around 20% of which occur a single time. 3.3% of the sample lies in the top ten. The CDR1 and CDR2 encoded by the germline V gene are SQVTM and ANQGSEA. For this chain, trimming is 4 bases at the V end and 2 bases at the J end, and the number of junction bases without a gene match is 6. Taken from cysteine to phenylalanine, the CDR3 has 14 residues. Just the 42-base CDR3 DNA is kept, in frame starting at base 1.

Specimen: PBMCs from the stem cell graft donor, collected from the stem cell graft. This TCR came from a human donor who donated a stem cell graft to a child with acute lymphoblastic leukemia. The V gene is TRBV29-1 and the J gene is TRBJ2-3, and TRBD1 aligns with 7 junction nucleotides. The CDR3 sequence is CSVGDSFFTDTQYF. In nucleotide form, the sequence is TGCAGCGTTGGGGACAGTTTTTTCACAGATACGCAGTATTTT.